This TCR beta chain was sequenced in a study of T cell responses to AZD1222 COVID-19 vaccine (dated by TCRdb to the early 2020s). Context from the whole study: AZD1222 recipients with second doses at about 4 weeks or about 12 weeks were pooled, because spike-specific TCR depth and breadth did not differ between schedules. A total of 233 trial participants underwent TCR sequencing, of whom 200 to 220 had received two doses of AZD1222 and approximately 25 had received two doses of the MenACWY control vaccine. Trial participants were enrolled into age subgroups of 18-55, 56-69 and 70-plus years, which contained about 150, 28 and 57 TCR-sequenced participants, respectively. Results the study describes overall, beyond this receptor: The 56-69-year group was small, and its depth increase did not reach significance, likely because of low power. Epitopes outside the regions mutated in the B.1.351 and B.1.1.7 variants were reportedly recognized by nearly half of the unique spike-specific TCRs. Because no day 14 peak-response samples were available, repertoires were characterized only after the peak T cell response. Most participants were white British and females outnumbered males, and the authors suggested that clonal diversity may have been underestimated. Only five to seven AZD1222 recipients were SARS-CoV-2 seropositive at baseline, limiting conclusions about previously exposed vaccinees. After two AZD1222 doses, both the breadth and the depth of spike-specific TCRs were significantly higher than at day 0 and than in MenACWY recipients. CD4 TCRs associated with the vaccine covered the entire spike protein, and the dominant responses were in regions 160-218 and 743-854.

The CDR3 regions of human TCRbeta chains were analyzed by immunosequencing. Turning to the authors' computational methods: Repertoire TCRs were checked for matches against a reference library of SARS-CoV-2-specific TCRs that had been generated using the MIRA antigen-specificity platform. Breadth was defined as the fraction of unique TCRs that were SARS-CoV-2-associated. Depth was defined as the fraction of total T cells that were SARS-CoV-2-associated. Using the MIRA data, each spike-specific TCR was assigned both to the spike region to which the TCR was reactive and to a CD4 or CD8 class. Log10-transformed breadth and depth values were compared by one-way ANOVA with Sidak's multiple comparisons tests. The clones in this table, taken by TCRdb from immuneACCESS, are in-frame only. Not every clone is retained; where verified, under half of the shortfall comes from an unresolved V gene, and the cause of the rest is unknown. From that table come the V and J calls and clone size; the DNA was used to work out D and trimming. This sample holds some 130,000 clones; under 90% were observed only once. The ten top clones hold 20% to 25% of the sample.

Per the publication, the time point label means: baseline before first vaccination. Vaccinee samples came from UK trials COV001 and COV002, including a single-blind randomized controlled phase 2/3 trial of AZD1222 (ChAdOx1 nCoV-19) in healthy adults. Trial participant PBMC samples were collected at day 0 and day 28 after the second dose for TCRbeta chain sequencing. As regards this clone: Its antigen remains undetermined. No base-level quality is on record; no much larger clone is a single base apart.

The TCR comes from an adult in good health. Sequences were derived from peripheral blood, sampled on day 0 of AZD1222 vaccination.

The CDR3 here reads CASSSQWDRGRPGANVLTF. Read as DNA, the sequence is TGTGCCAGCAGCTCACAATGGGACAGGGGGCGCCCTGGGGCCAACGTCCTGACTTTC. The chain is made from TRBV7-2 and TRBJ2-6; a stretch of 12 junction bases matches TRBD1. The germline V end is reduced by 4 bases and the J end by 2 bases; junction bases left unmatched: 9. Via the germline V gene, CDR1 is SGHTA and CDR2 FQGNSA. The CDR3 runs 19 amino acids, cysteine and phenylalanine included. Only the CDR3 portion is preserved as DNA: 57 bases, with reading frame beginning at the first base.